These 25 T cell receptor beta chains share one sample of origin, sequenced in a study of naive and memory T cell subsets. The beta constant-region primer was an equimolar mix of two oligonucleotides covering TRBC1 and TRBC2. The ligated cDNA underwent four PCR rounds using SP2 and nested alpha and beta constant-region primers. One entry per CDR3 protein, called by TCRdb with MiXCR from the UMI-ligation and nested PCR reads. The repertoire has 20,000 to 25,000 distinct CDR3 sequences, approximately 8.8% of them found once; the top ten carry 22%. Sample: central memory CD8+ T cells from blood. The receptors stem from a human donor in good health.

This clonotype was picked up many times. The chain combines TRBV11-2 with TRBJ2-4; the D call may be TRBD1 or TRBD2 (5 bases each). The CDR3 covers 16 residues. Trimming took 2 bases from V and 3 from J, leaving 14 bases between them. Germline V lookup: CDR1 SGHAT, CDR2 FQNNGV. The CDR3 here is CASSLMDGAGKNIQYF. In nucleotides, the CDR3 is TGTGCCAGCAGCTTAATGGATGGGGCGGGCAAAAACATTCAGTACTTC.

This clonotype was observed a few times. The V gene is TRBV15, the J gene TRBJ2-3; a possible D gene is TRBD2 (6 bases). Germline assignment: CDR1 LNHNV and CDR2 YYDKDF (reference sequence). CDR3 length: 15 amino acids. Trimming took 8 bases from V and 4 from J, leaving 19 bases between them. Written as DNA, the CDR3 is TGTGCCACCGATTTCGACGGGAGTCAAGCAGATACGCAGTATTTT. The encoded protein is CATDFDGSQADTQYF.

In this sample, this clonotype turned up many times. The chain links TRBV7-6 to TRBJ1-1; D remains unclear. CDR1 is SGHVS and CDR2 is FNYEAQ in the germline V gene. V lost 5 bases and J 2 bases, leaving 15 bases between the germline ends. The CDR3 consists of 15 residues. The CDR3 DNA follows: TGTGCCAGCAGCCCAAGGACGGAAGGAAACACTGAAGCTTTCTTT. It codes for CASSPRTEGNTEAFF.

This clonotype occurred a few times. CDR3 nucleotide sequence: TGTGCCAGCAGCTTATGGACAGGTGGGAACACTGAAGCTTTCTTT. Translated: CASSLWTGGNTEAFF. The rearrangement uses TRBV7-9 and TRBJ1-1, with 7 positions matching TRBD1. J gave up 1 base and V 2 bases, and 4 bases lay outside the gene matches. The CDR3 spans 15 residues. Looked up from germline, CDR1 is SEHNR and CDR2 is FQNEAQ (reference sequence).

In this sample, this clonotype turned up a few times. The rearrangement links TRBV29-1 to TRBJ1-2, with D uncertain. The CDR3 spans 12 residues. Germline CDR1 reads SQVTM; CDR2 reads ANQGSEA. Trimming pared 1 base from V and 5 bases from J, leaving 8 bases between. CDR3 nucleotides: TGCAGCGTTGAAGGGGGTACTTATGGCTACACCTTC. Amino acids: CSVEGGTYGYTF.

The chain links TRBV7-9 to TRBJ2-1; D is unresolved. The CDR3 runs to 14 residues. V was shortened by 1 base and J by 8 bases, with 12 bases between the two germline ends. Germline loops: CDR1 SEHNR, CDR2 FQNEAQ (reference sequence). The CDR3 sequence: CASSLVIRDYEQFF. CDR3 DNA: TGTGCCAGCAGCTTAGTTATTAGGGATTATGAGCAGTTCTTC.

Concerning this clonotype itself: A read error may account for a junction end that differs from germline. This chain joins TRBV3-1 and TRBJ2-3; unclear D gene. The CDR3 totals 16 residues. Per the germline V gene, CDR1 is LGHDT and CDR2 is YNNKEL (reference sequence). The CDR3 sequence: CANSQVGQSVYDTQYF. The CDR3 DNA reads TGTGCCAACAGCCAAGTGGGTCAGTCCGTTTACGATACGCAGTATTTT.

This clonotype has only a few counts. The V and J genes are TRBV6-6 and TRBJ2-2; 7 nucleotides line up with TRBD1. This CDR3 spans 17 amino acids. Germline CDR1 reads MNHNY; CDR2 reads SVGAGI (reference sequence). V shed 2 bases and J 4 bases; nucleotides not matched to a gene: 10. For the CDR3, the DNA is TGTGCCAGCAGTTACGCCTCGGGACAGCCCCTCACCGGGGAGCTGTTTTTT. Translated: CASSYASGQPLTGELFF.

This clonotype was observed a few times. The chain combines TRBV28 with TRBJ2-1; no clear D gene. Germline V gene lookup returns CDR1 MDHEN and CDR2 SYDVKM. The CDR3 has 17 residues. With 6 bases removed from V and 1 base from J, the gap between germline ends came to 19 bases. The CDR3 DNA reads as TGTGCCAGCAGCCCCGCCGTCAGCAAAACTTCCTACAATGAGCAGTTCTTC. As protein: CASSPAVSKTSYNEQFF.

This sequence joins TRBV2 and TRBJ2-7; possible D gene TRBD2, 5 bases. Germline CDR1 is SNHLY and CDR2 is FYNNEI. The CDR3 extends over 13 amino acids. V gave up 3 bases and J gave up 1 base, with 7 bases separating them. CDR3 sequence: CASSDEGSYEQYF. DNA of the CDR3: TGTGCCAGCAGTGACGAGGGATCCTACGAGCAGTACTTC.

In this sample, this clonotype turned up a few times. The rearrangement joins TRBV5-4 to TRBJ2-7; 7 nucleotides align to TRBD2. Germline V gene data show CDR1 as SGHNT and CDR2 as YYREEE (reference sequence). Trimming cost V 0 bases and J 3 bases; bases outside gene matches: 9. There are 16 residues in the CDR3. The CDR3 region is CASSLAGGVSHYEQYF. CDR3 DNA: TGTGCCAGCAGCTTGGCGGGGGGTGTCTCCCACTACGAGCAGTACTTC.

This chain uses TRBV12-3 or TRBV12-4 with TRBJ2-2; tentatively, D is TRBD1 (5 bases). Trimming stripped 3 bases from V and 12 bases from J, with 11 bases between. This CDR3 is built from 12 residues. CDR3 bases: TGTGCCAGCAGTTTGGTTTCAGGGAAGCTGTTTTTT. Translating it yields CASSLVSGKLFF.

In its sample, this clonotype was seen many times. The chain is built from TRBV28 and TRBJ2-1, with 8 bases lining up with TRBD1. Looked up from germline, CDR1 is MDHEN and CDR2 is SYDVKM. The CDR3 covers 15 residues. V was pared by 6 bases and J by 8 bases, with 12 bases of the junction left unmatched. CDR3 DNA sequence: TGTGCCAGCAGACCTGAGGACAGGGTGGAGGATGAGCAGTTCTTC. It encodes CASRPEDRVEDEQFF.

This clonotype appeared many times. The chain employs TRBV7-2 and TRBJ1-6; D ambiguous. Germline values: CDR1 SGHTA, CDR2 FQGNSA. CDR3 size: 16 residues. V was cut by 5 bases and J by 9 bases, with 20 bases left in between. The CDR3 DNA follows: TGTGCCAGCAGCCCAACCCCAGAGCCTTGGAGTTCACCCCTCCACTTT. Translation: CASSPTPEPWSSPLHF.

This rearrangement joins TRBV7-9 to TRBJ1-4; a weak D match, TRBD1 (6 bases). Germline V gives CDR1 SEHNR, CDR2 FQNEAQ (reference sequence). The CDR3 sequence is 15 residues long. V lost 6 bases and J 0 bases, leaving 11 bases between the germline ends. CDR3 in amino acids: CASRFRGTTNEKLFF. The CDR3, as DNA: TGTGCCAGCAGGTTCAGGGGAACAACTAATGAAAAACTGTTTTTT.

In this sample, this clonotype turned up many times. Written as DNA, the CDR3 is TGTGCCAGCAGTCGGCGGCCGGGGTTGAACACCGGGGAGCTGTTTTTT. Protein sequence: CASSRRPGLNTGELFF. This chain links TRBV28 with TRBJ2-2, with a weak D call TRBD2 (5 bases). The V gene lost 5 bases and the J gene lost 1 base, with 14 bases spanning the gap. The CDR3 extends over 16 amino acids. Germline CDR1 and CDR2: MDHEN and SYDVKM.

The table lists this clonotype with a few counts. The chain recombines TRBV12-2 with TRBJ1-5; the DNA was not compared with TRBD1, the D call given in the table. TRBV12-2 is described as a pseudogene. The CDR3 sequence is 17 residues long. Written as DNA, the CDR3 is TGTGCAAGTCGCCAACGCATCCAATCAGGGAGGAATCAGCCCCAGCATTTT. Translation gives CASRQRIQSGRNQPQHF.

This clonotype appeared many times. The J gene is TRBJ2-1, the V gene TRBV2; TRBD2 agrees at 10 bases. The CDR3 length is 14 residues. The ends lost 6 bases at V and 3 bases at J; junction bases unmatched: 2. CDR1 SNHLY and CDR2 FYNNEI come from the germline V gene. In DNA, the CDR3 is TGTGCCAGCAGCCCTAGCGGGAGCTACAATGAGCAGTTCTTC. Protein: CASSPSGSYNEQFF.

This clonotype was observed at least ten times. V and J are TRBV6-4 and TRBJ2-1; D remains ambiguous. V was trimmed by 5 bases and J by 5 bases, leaving 10 bases between them. The CDR3 is 13 residues long. Germline V lookup: CDR1 MRHNA, CDR2 SNTAGT. The CDR3 region has the DNA TGTGCCAGCAGTCTCTTGGGAAACAATGAGCAGTTCTTC. Protein sequence: CASSLLGNNEQFF.

In this sample, this clonotype turned up a few times. The chain combines TRBV20-1 with TRBJ2-7; no definite D call. Germline V lookup: CDR1 DFQATT, CDR2 SNEGSKA (reference sequence). Trimming took off 0 bases at V and 3 bases at J, with 9 bases between the two ends. The CDR3 runs to 13 residues. The CDR3 spells CSAREAGIYEQYF. CDR3 coding DNA: TGCAGTGCTAGAGAGGCAGGAATCTACGAGCAGTACTTC.

This clonotype was recorded at least ten times. This rearrangement joins TRBV19 to TRBJ2-1; 9 nucleotides agree with TRBD2. The CDR3 totals 16 residues. J lost 8 bases, V lost 2 bases, and 10 bases had no gene match. Germline V gene sequence: CDR1 LNHDA, CDR2 SQIVND (reference sequence). For the CDR3, the DNA is TGTGCCAGTAGTATAACCCCCGCGGGAGGGCGCGATGAGCAGTTCTTC. This sequence encodes CASSITPAGGRDEQFF.

Ten or more counts support this clonotype. The chain links TRBV29-1 to TRBJ1-2; possibly TRBD1 for D (5 bases). The germline V gene has CDR1 SQVTM and CDR2 ANQGSEA. The CDR3 sequence is 9 residues long. V was shortened by 8 bases and J by 6 bases, with 7 bases between the two germline ends. This CDR3 is CSLGDGYTF. DNA for the CDR3: TGCAGCCTGGGGGATGGCTACACCTTC.

This clonotype was counted ten times or more. V is TRBV6-1 and J is TRBJ1-4; D not resolved. The CDR3 totals 14 residues. Germline V gene data show CDR1 as MNHNS and CDR2 as SASEGT. Trimming removed 10 bases from V and 8 bases from J, with 20 bases in between. In DNA, the CDR3 is TGTGCCACCGGAGGCCCCACGGACCCCGAAAAACTGTTTTTT. Amino acids: CATGGPTDPEKLFF.

In its sample, this clonotype was seen a few times. The J gene is TRBJ2-7, the V gene TRBV6-1, with D possibly matching TRBD1 (6 bases). Germline CDR1 reads MNHNS; CDR2 reads SASEGT. The CDR3 length is 14 residues. Trimming took 4 bases from V and 7 from J, leaving 17 bases between them. CDR3 residues: CASSGPDSSGEQYF. The CDR3 nucleotides read TGTGCCAGCAGTGGACCGGACAGTTCGGGTGAGCAGTACTTC.

The V and J genes are TRBV24-1 and TRBJ2-3, with 7 bases aligning to TRBD2. There are 14 residues in the CDR3. With V trimmed by 1 base and J by 10 bases, 7 bases remained unmatched. Germline V gives CDR1 KGHDR, CDR2 SFDVKD. The CDR3, as DNA: TGTGCCACCAGTGATTTTCGGACGGGGGGTGCGCAGTATTTT. Translated, it gives CATSDFRTGGAQYF.